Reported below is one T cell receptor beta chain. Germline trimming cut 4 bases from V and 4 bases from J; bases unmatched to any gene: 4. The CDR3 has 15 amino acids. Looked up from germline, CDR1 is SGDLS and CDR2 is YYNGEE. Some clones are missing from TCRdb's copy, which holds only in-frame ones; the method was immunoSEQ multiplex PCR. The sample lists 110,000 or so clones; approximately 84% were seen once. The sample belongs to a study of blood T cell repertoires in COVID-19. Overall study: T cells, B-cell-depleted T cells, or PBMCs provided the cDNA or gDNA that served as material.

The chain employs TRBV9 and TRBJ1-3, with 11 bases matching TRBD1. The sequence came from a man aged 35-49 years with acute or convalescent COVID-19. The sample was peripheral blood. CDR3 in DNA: TGTGCCAGCAGCCTGGGGACAGGGGGAGGAAACACCATATATTTT. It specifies CASSLGTGGGNTIYF.